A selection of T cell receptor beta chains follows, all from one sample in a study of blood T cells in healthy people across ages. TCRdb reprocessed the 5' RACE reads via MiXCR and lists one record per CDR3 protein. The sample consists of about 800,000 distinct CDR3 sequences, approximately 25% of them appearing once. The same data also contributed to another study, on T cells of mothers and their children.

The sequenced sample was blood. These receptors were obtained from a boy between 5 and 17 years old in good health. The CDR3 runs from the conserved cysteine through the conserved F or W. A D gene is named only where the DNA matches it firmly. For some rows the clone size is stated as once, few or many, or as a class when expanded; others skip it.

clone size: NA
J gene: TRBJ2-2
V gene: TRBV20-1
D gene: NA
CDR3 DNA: TGCAGTGCTAGCCCCGGGCGGATCACCGGGGAGCTGTTTTTT
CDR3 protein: CSASPGRITGELFF

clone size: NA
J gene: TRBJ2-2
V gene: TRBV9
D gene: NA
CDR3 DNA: TGTGCCAGCAGCGTAGATTGGCCGGGAGCAAACACCGGGGAGCTGTTTTTT
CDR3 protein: CASSVDWPGANTGELFF

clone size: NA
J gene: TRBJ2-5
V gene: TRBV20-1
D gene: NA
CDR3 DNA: TGCAGTGCTAGGGGACTCCAAGAGACCCAGTACTTC
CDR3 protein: CSARGLQETQYF

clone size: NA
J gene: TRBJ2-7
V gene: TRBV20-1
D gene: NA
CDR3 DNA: TGCAGTGCCCAACTCCGGGGAGGTCCTGGCTACGAGCAGTACTTC
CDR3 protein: CSAQLRGGPGYEQYF

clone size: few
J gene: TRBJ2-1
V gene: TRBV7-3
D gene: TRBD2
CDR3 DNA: TGTGCCAGCAGCTTAACGGGACTAGCGGCCTACAATGAGCAGTTCTTC
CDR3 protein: CASSLTGLAAYNEQFF

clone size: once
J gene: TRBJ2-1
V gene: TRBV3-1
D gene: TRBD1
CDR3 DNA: TGTGCCAGCAGCCCCCTCCCGGGACAGGGGGCAAGTGAGCAGTTCTTC
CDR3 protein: CASSPLPGQGASEQFF

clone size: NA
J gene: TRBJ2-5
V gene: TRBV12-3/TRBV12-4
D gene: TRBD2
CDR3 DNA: TGTGCCAGCAGTCAAGATAGCGGGGGGTCCCAAGAGACCCAGTACTTC
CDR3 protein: CASSQDSGGSQETQYF

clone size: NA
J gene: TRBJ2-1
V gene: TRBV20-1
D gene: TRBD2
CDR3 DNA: TGCAGTGCTCCCGTTCCTAGCGGTTCCTACAATGAGCAGTTCTTC
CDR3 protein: CSAPVPSGSYNEQFF

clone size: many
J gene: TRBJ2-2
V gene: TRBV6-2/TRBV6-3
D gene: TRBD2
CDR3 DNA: TGTGCCAGCAGCTACCCCTGGCTAGCGGGAGGACCCACCGGGGAGCTGTTTTTT
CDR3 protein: CASSYPWLAGGPTGELFF

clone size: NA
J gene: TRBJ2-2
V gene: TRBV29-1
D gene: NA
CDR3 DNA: TGCAGCGTTGAAGATCTTAGGGATCGAGTCACCGGGGAGCTGTTTTTT
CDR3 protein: CSVEDLRDRVTGELFF